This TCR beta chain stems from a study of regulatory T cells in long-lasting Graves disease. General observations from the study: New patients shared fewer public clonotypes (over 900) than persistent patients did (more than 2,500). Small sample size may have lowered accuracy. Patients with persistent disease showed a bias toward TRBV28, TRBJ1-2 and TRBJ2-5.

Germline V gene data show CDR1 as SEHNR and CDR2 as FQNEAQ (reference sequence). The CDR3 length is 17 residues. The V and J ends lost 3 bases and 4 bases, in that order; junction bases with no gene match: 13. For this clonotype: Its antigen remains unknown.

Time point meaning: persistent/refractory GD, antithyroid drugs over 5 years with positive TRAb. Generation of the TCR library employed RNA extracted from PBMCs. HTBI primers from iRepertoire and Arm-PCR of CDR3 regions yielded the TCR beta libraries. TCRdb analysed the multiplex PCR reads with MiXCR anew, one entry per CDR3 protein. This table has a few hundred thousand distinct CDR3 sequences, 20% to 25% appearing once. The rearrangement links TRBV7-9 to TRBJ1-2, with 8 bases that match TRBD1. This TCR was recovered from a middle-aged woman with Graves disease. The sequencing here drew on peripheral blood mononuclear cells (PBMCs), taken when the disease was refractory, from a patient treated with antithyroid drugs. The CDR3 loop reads CASSFLAGGNRVYGYTF. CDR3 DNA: TGTGCCAGCAGCTTCTTGGCAGGGGGCAACCGGGTCTATGGCTACACCTTC.